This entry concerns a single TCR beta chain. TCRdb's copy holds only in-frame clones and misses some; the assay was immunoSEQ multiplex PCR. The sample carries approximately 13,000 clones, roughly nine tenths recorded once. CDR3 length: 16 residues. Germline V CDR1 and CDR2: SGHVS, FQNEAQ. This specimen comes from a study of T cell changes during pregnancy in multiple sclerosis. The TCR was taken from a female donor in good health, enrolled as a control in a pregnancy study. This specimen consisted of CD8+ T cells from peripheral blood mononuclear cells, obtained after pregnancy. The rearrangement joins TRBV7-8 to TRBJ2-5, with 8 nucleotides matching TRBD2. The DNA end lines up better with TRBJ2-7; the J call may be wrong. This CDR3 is CASSLPGTRPSYEQYF. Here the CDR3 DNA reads TGTGCCAGCAGCCTCCCCGGGACTAGACCCTCCTACGAGCAGTACTTC.